This T cell receptor (beta chain) was observed in a study of identifying expanded T cells in peripheral blood. During the collection period, no donor immune events like infections were recorded. The CDR3 is made up of 19 amino acids. CDR1 is MGHRA, CDR2 YSYEKL, per germline. V was clipped by 1 base and J by 0 bases, with 19 bases between them. Produced via immunoSEQ multiplex PCR; TCRdb's table is partial and in-frame only. The sample holds 45,000 to 65,000 clones, about 80% seen once. The sequencing input was blood. The gene calls are TRBV4-1 and TRBJ2-1, with D possibly matching TRBD1 (5 bases). This sequence was found in a person between 18 and 70 years old in good health. The CDR3, as DNA: TGCGCCAGCAGCCAAGTCTTCCGCCCCCAGGGAAACTCCTACAATGAGCAGTTCTTC. This gives the protein CASSQVFRPQGNSYNEQFF.